These T cell receptor beta chains were read from a single sample in a study of blood T cells in healthy people across ages. Each CDR3 protein is one row after TCRdb ran MiXCR on the 5' RACE reads. In the table there are approximately 1,700,000 distinct CDR3 sequences, about 39% of which are singletons. The material sequenced was blood. These receptor sequences come from a human donor in good health. The CDR3 runs from the conserved cysteine through the conserved F or W. Fields, in order: D gene, V gene, CDR3 length, J gene, clone size, CDR3 protein, CDR3 DNA. A D gene is named only where the DNA matches it firmly. Not all rows give a size; the values are once, few, many and, for expanded clones, a class.

>.|TRBV20-1|13|TRBJ2-5|.
CSARVNDQETQYF
TGCAGTGCTAGAGTTAACGACCAAGAGACCCAGTACTTC
>.|TRBV4-1|13|TRBJ1-2|few
CASSDGANYGYTF
TGCGCCAGCAGCGACGGAGCAAACTATGGCTACACCTTC
>.|TRBV7-9|15|TRBJ2-1|once
CASSRPGPQLDEQFF
TGTGCCAGCAGTCGACCGGGACCACAGTTGGATGAGCAGTTCTTC
>.|TRBV7-3|16|TRBJ2-1|few
CASSQIRGTRIHEQFF
TGTGCCAGCAGCCAAATTCGAGGGACGCGGATCCATGAGCAGTTCTTC
>.|TRBV10-3|12|TRBJ2-1|.
CASAVGRNGQFF
TGTGCCTCGGCGGTGGGCCGGAATGGGCAGTTCTTC
>TRBD1|TRBV15|15|TRBJ1-2|few
CATSRGLTGVEGYTF
TGTGCCACCAGCAGAGGATTGACAGGGGTGGAGGGCTACACCTTC
>.|TRBV20-1|14|TRBJ2-7|.
CSARGGTEALEQYF
TGCAGTGCTAGGGGAGGGACAGAAGCGCTCGAGCAGTACTTC
>.|TRBV6-6|13|TRBJ2-5|.
CASSYPWQETQYF
TGTGCCAGCAGCTACCCCTGGCAAGAGACCCAGTACTTC
>TRBD2|TRBV2|17|TRBJ2-3|.
CASSPDGLAGGTDTQYF
TGTGCCAGCAGCCCGGACGGACTAGCGGGGGGCACAGATACGCAGTATTTT
>.|TRBV5-1|14|TRBJ1-1|once
CASSLATVDTEAFF
TGCGCCAGCAGCTTGGCGACGGTGGACACTGAAGCTTTCTTT
>.|TRBV20-1|17|TRBJ2-6|.
CSARDFLGTSGANVLTF
TGCAGTGCTAGAGATTTTTTGGGTACCTCTGGGGCCAACGTCCTGACTTTC
>.|TRBV4-3|14|TRBJ2-7|many
CASSQDPFSYEQYF
TGCGCCAGCAGCCAAGATCCTTTTTCCTACGAGCAGTACTTC
>.|TRBV12-3/TRBV12-4|14|TRBJ1-1|few
CASSLGQLLTEAFF
TGTGCCAGCAGTTTAGGGCAGCTGCTCACTGAAGCTTTCTTT
>TRBD2|TRBV4-3|15|TRBJ2-1|.
CASSQVSGGIGEQFF
TGCGCCAGCAGCCAAGTTTCGGGGGGGATAGGGGAGCAGTTCTTC
>TRBD2|TRBV9|15|TRBJ2-5|few
CASSVGGLNQETQYF
TGTGCCAGCAGCGTAGGGGGACTAAACCAAGAGACCCAGTACTTC
>.|TRBV20-1|14|TRBJ2-2|.
CSARDALGTGELFF
TGCAGTGCTAGAGATGCGCTGGGGACCGGGGAGCTGTTTTTT
>.|TRBV29-1|13|TRBJ2-1|few
CSVEVDSSYEQFF
TGCAGCGTTGAGGTGGACAGCTCCTACGAGCAGTTCTTC